This T cell receptor (beta chain) stems from a study of beta chain features in type 1 diabetes. Expressed TCRB transcripts were sequenced after all isolated RNA was converted to cDNA. Repertoires were generated with immunoSEQ multiplex PCR, while TCRdb's copy carries only in-frame clones and drops some. The sample has hundreds of thousands of clones; more than 65% are singletons. CDR1 LGHNA and CDR2 YSLEER come from the germline V gene. The CDR3 spans 15 residues. Losses at the gene ends were 1 base for V and 4 bases for J; bases not matched to a gene: 6. Findings and caveats of the study: Shortening that was moderate but significant affected the TCRB CDR3s of Type 1 diabetes patients in all four CD4+ subsets. Patients with type 1 diabetes showed fewer VDJ junction insertions and more deletions. Unsettled here was the matter of whether HLA type influences TCRB rearrangement.

Concerning this clone: Its antigen is as yet unknown.

The clonotype originates from a man under 40 in good health. The chain employs TRBV4-3 and TRBJ1-1, with TRBD1 matching over 7 bases. Sequenced material: naive CD4+ T cells from blood. CDR3 DNA: TGCGCCAGCAGCCAAGGGAACAGGGGTAGCACTGAAGCTTTCTTT. Translating gives CASSQGNRGSTEAFF.